This TCR beta chain came from a study of T cell changes during pregnancy in multiple sclerosis. TCRdb's table, derived via immunoSEQ multiplex PCR, lists solely in-frame clones and lacks some. The table shows approximately 21,000 clones, with roughly nine tenths occurring only once. The starting material was CD8+ T cells from peripheral blood mononuclear cells, obtained in the third trimester of pregnancy. The TCR originated in a female donor in good health, enrolled as a control in a pregnancy study.

The CDR3, as DNA: TGCAGCGTTGTTGGCGGGAGGGAAGATGAGCAGTTCTTC. Translation gives CSVVGGREDEQFF. The chain has TRBV29-1 and TRBJ2-1, with 9 bases lining up with TRBD2. J was trimmed by 8 bases and V by 4 bases; bases with no gene match: 6. The CDR3 is 13 residues long. Germline CDR1 and CDR2: SQVTM and ANQGSEA.